This T cell receptor beta chain was captured by sequencing in a study of cytomegalovirus exposure and HLA in healthy donors. This CDR3 is 10 amino acids long. Germline CDR1 is SQVTM and CDR2 is ANQGSEA. The V and J ends lost 5 bases and 9 bases respectively, with 10 bases between them. Of note for this clone: The antigen is unknown.

The donors were part of the validation cohort of fewer than 150 subjects. That cohort was separate from the first cohort, which comprised 666 subjects. Whole-study results and caveats: That first-cohort TCR clusters tended to co-occur in the 90 to 150 validation repertoires was found in a later analysis. The study flagged some 170 TCR beta chains as cytomegalovirus-associated.

Data came from immunoSEQ multiplex PCR; TCRdb stores just in-frame clones and leaves some out. This repertoire shows 110,000 or so clones, around nine tenths found once; its top ten account for approximately 4.5%. The clonotype comes from a man aged 18-30 years in good health and CMV-seropositive. The chain employs TRBV29-1 and TRBJ1-2; D is undetermined. The source material was PBMCs. CDR3: CSVPMGCYTF. CDR3 nucleotides: TGCAGCGTTCCAATGGGCTGCTACACCTTC.